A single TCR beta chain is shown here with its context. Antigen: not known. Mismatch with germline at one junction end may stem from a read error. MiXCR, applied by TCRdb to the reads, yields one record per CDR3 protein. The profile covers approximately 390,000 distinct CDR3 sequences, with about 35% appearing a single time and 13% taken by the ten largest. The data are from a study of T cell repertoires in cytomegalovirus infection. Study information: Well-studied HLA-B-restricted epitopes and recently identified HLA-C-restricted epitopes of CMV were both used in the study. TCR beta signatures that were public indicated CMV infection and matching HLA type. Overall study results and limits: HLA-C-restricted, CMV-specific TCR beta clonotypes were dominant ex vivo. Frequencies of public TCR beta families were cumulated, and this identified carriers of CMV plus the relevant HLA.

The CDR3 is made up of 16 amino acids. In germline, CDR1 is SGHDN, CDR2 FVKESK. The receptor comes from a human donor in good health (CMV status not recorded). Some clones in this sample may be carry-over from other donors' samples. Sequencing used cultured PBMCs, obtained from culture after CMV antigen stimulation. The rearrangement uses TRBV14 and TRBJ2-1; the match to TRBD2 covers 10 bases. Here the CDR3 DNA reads TGTACCAGCAGCACTATAGCGGGAGGTACCTACAATGAGCAGTTCTTC. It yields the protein CTSSTIAGGTYNEQFF.